This T cell receptor beta chain was recovered during a study of human T cells and chemical hapten exposure (dated by TCRdb to the early 2020s). Turning to the overall study: For sensitization, 2% DPC in acetone was applied to an approximately 2 cm by approximately 2 cm area of upper inner arm skin. Libraries were pooled for sequencing, and variation in per-sample TCR yields was attributed mainly to small differences in library volumes within the pool. Throughout the study period of 20 to 30 weeks, patients also received therapeutic DPC doses to the scalp every week. The study tracked peripheral blood TCR repertoire changes in vivo during primary and secondary sensitization to the hapten diphenylcyclopropenone (DPC) in alopecia patients. About 27 alopecia patients gave blood for TCR sequencing at one to four time points (pre-sensitization, 2, 6 and 24 weeks). Blood samples were taken from patients before sensitization (week 0) and at 2, 6 and about 24 weeks after DPC sensitization. The patient cohort, mostly female, included alopecia areata with under or over 50% scalp involvement, alopecia totalis and alopecia universalis. Patch testing on the upper back used Finn chambers containing 0.01% DPC, with scoring done after 6 days according to International Contact Dermatitis Research Group standards. Study-wide findings and limitations: DPC sensitization did not change how many TCRs were above 1 in 1000 frequency, and no evidence was found of alterations in global repertoire structure. Repeated subsampling changed both the strength of the expansion versus patch-test correlation and the threshold at which that correlation became significant. Patch test score correlated positively with the number of PT1 expanded TCRs, reaching significance at thresholds 8, 16 and 32 but not at 4. Alopecia, a presumed autoimmune disease, was present in all patients, so the immune response of the patients might differ from that of healthy individuals. Compared with pre-sensitization or healthy control sets, expanded TCRs formed significantly more large CDR3 similarity clusters, which is consistent with antigen-driven responses.

Per the publication, the time point label means: patch test 2, 6 weeks after DPC sensitization. Read against the paper, the sample's treatment or condition label means: therapeutic diphenylcyclopropenone sensitization with weekly scalp DPC. At each patch-test visit, blood was drawn before the patch test was applied. To be eligible, patients had to be aged 18 to 70, diagnosed with alopecia and judged suitable for DPC therapy, while pregnant patients were excluded. Total RNA was extracted from unfractionated whole blood collected in Tempus Blood RNA tubes. To prepare the library, RACE was applied. This sample was sequenced with a NextSeq 500. During library preparation, unique molecular identifiers were attached to individual cDNA molecules so that TCRs could be counted in a quantitative, reproducible way. From each blood RNA sample, both TCR alpha and TCR beta chains were sequenced. Regarding the original processing steps: Samples had a median of approximately 96,000 TCRs, with a range from roughly 20,000 to 690,600. V, J and CDR3 annotation of the TCR reads was carried out using the Decombinator software suite. Every sample was subsampled to the same number of TCRs (28,000) for the PS versus PT1 abundance plots. Expanded TCRs were defined as absent before sensitization and observed at least eight times at the 2-week time point. Through fastp at Q25 and MiXCR, TCRdb rebuilt clones from the public reads, retaining in-frame beta chains. One record per CDR3 amino acid sequence lists the most common genes and DNA. The V and J calls come from TCRdb's annotation, not from the publication. The sample table shows 80,000 to 95,000 distinct CDR3 sequences, and 8% to 13% are seen once. Of the sample, more than 2% falls within the top ten clones.

For this chain, trimming is 2 bases at the V end and 4 bases at the J end, and the number of junction bases without a gene match is 4. The germline V gene (reference sequence) provides CDR1 DFQATT and CDR2 SNEGSKA. The CDR3 starts with the cysteine, ends with the phenylalanine, and has 13 residues. Here the CDR3 DNA is all that survives: 39 bases in frame from base 1. Details on this clonotype: Its antigen remains undetermined. The sample holds no much larger clone one base away, and base qualities are not on file.

The material sequenced was whole blood, taken in connection with sensitization to the hapten diphenylcyclopropenone (DPC). The receptor chain draws on TRBV20-1 and TRBJ2-5, with 7 central nucleotides matching TRBD2. The sequence came from a man aged 35 to 55 with alopecia areata. Some clones in this sample may be carry-over from other donors' samples. The CDR3 has the sequence CSARIPGGETQYF. The DNA sequence follows: TGCAGTGCTAGAATACCGGGAGGAGAGACCCAGTACTTC.